This T cell receptor (beta chain) came from a study of blood T cell repertoires in COVID-19. TCRdb keeps only in-frame clones here, not all; method: immunoSEQ multiplex PCR. The sample includes 140,000 to 150,000 clones, around 90% of them seen just once. The V gene's germline CDR1 is SNHLY and CDR2 FYNNEI. This CDR3 comprises 15 residues. Trimming left V 7 bases short and J 3 bases short, with 16 bases between. The sequenced sample consisted of peripheral blood. The chain combines TRBV2 with TRBJ1-5; TRBD1 is a possible D gene (6 bases). The TCR comes from a human donor with COVID-19, enrolled during active disease. The donor label of this sample is uncertain. The CDR3, as DNA: TGTGCCAGCACGATACAGGGCCTTAACAATCAGCCCCAGCATTTT. It specifies CASTIQGLNNQPQHF.